The rows below give T cell receptor beta chains drawn from one sample of a study of T cell responses to AZD1222 COVID-19 vaccine. Clones were sequenced by immunoSEQ multiplex PCR, and TCRdb holds only the in-frame ones, with some missing. The sample includes more than 80,000 clones, roughly nine tenths seen only once; the top ten take about 4.8%. This material consisted of peripheral blood, taken on day 0 of AZD1222 vaccination. The receptors here all came from an adult in good health. CDR3s include the opening cysteine and the closing phenylalanine or tryptophan. A D gene is named only where the DNA matches it firmly. Expanded clones are given a class, and other clones once, few, many or no size at all.

>-|-|TRBJ2-3|TRBV24-1
CATSDLFGRTTDTQYF
TGTGCCACCAGTGATTTGTTCGGGAGAACCACAGATACGCAGTATTTT
>-|-|TRBJ1-5|TRBV2
CASSEDKQYQPQHF
TGTGCCAGCAGTGAAGATAAACAATATCAGCCCCAGCATTTT
>TRBD1|-|TRBJ2-2|TRBV6-5
CASSSRDRGNGELFF
TGTGCCAGCAGTTCCCGGGACAGGGGGAACGGGGAGCTGTTTTTT
>-|-|TRBJ2-6|TRBV11-3
CASSDTGWSGANVLTF
TGTGCCAGCAGCGATACTGGATGGTCTGGGGCCAACGTCCTGACTTTC
>TRBD1|once|TRBJ1-1|TRBV5-1
CASSLSGTGGTEAFF
TGCGCCAGCAGCCTCTCCGGGACAGGGGGGACTGAAGCTTTCTTT
>-|once|TRBJ1-5|TRBV18
CASSPTDNSNQPQHF
TGTGCCAGCTCTCCGACAGACAATAGCAATCAGCCCCAGCATTTT
>-|few|TRBJ1-3|TRBV21-1
CASSKAARLGPQCGNTIYF
TGTGCCAGCAGCAAAGCCGCCAGGCTAGGCCCCCAATGCGGAAACACCATATATTTT
>-|-|TRBJ2-3|TRBV7-7
CASSLNRPPDTQYF
TGTGCTAGCAGCTTAAACCGACCCCCAGATACGCAGTATTTT
>TRBD1|once|TRBJ2-4|TRBV25-1
CASLDRANIQYF
TGTGCCAGCCTGGACAGGGCAAACATTCAGTACTTC
>-|-|TRBJ2-2|TRBV5-1
CASSLVQNTGELFF
TGCGCCAGCAGCTTGGTCCAGAACACCGGGGAGCTGTTTTTT